The 9 T cell receptor beta chains below were found in one sample sequenced in a study of T cell repertoires in cytomegalovirus infection. Via MiXCR, TCRdb re-called the reads, giving one row per CDR3 protein. The data hold 310,000 or so distinct CDR3 sequences, with about 17% observed a single time. Sequenced: PBMCs. Every receptor here comes from a human donor in good health (CMV status not recorded). Some clones in this sample may be carry-over from other donors' samples.

The gene calls are TRBV10-2 and TRBJ1-1, with D tentatively TRBD1 (5 bases). This CDR3 contains 11 residues. V was clipped by 8 bases and J by 11 bases, with 15 bases between them. The germline V gene encodes CDR1 WSHSY and CDR2 SAAADI. CDR3 nucleotide sequence: TGCGCCAGCCGACTAGACAGTAGGGCTTTCTTT. Translating it yields CASRLDSRAFF.

The V gene is TRBV5-1, the J gene TRBJ2-1; perhaps TRBD1 as D (5 bases). V was shortened by 1 base and J by 6 bases, with 17 bases between the two germline ends. The length of the CDR3 is 16 residues. Germline V gene data show CDR1 as SGHRS and CDR2 as YFSETQ. The CDR3 is CASSLRSDIGANEQFF. The CDR3 bases are TGCGCCAGCAGCTTGCGGTCGGACATCGGAGCCAATGAGCAGTTCTTC.

The table lists this clonotype with a few counts. J is TRBJ1-1 and V is TRBV11-1; perhaps TRBD1 as D (5 bases). V was shortened by 5 bases and J by 5 bases, with 21 bases between the two germline ends. The CDR3 has 16 residues. Germline values: CDR1 SGHAT, CDR2 FQDESV (reference sequence). As DNA, the CDR3 is TGTGCCAGCAGCCTCGAAGAGGAGGGGAGAAAAACTGAAGCTTTCTTT. Translating it yields CASSLEEEGRKTEAFF.

The chain couples TRBV20-1 to TRBJ1-3, with D tentatively TRBD1 (6 bases). Trimming took off 4 bases at V and 0 bases at J, with 13 bases between the two ends. The CDR3 length is 15 residues. Germline CDR1 is DFQATT and CDR2 is SNEGSKA (reference sequence). CDR3 coding DNA: TGCAGTGCTACCCCCGGACAGCACTCTGGAAACACCATATATTTT. Translated, it gives CSATPGQHSGNTIYF.

The rearrangement uses TRBV9 and TRBJ1-4; TRBD1 is a possible D gene (5 bases). Deletions cut 2 bases from V and 0 bases from J, with 14 bases between. Germline V gene data show CDR1 as SGDLS and CDR2 as YYNGEE. The CDR3 has 17 amino acids. In DNA, the CDR3 is TGTGCCAGCAGCGTGAGATGGGACGGAGCAACTAATGAAAAACTGTTTTTT. This gives the protein CASSVRWDGATNEKLFF.

The J gene is TRBJ2-5, the V gene TRBV20-1; TRBD1 matches 10 bases. V trimming: 2 bases; J trimming: 4 bases; junction bases outside the gene matches: 7. CDR3 length: 15 residues. Germline CDR1 and CDR2: DFQATT and SNEGSKA (reference sequence). CDR3 in DNA: TGCAGTGCTAGAACCGGGACAGGGGAGATAGAGACCCAGTACTTC. It codes for CSARTGTGEIETQYF.

The chain couples TRBV7-2 to TRBJ2-2; D tentatively fits TRBD1 or TRBD2 (5 bases each). CDR1 and CDR2 (germline): SGHTA, FQGNSA. Trimming cost V 4 bases and J 2 bases, with 14 bases left between them. The CDR3 totals 16 residues. CDR3 region: CASSWRTSYNTGELFF. The CDR3 nucleotides are TGTGCCAGCAGCTGGAGGACATCCTATAACACCGGGGAGCTGTTTTTT.

This clonotype turned up a few times. This chain joins TRBV5-1 and TRBJ1-6, with TRBD1 matching over 9 bases. The junction had 13 bases not matched to a gene; V was cut back by 2 bases and J by 4 bases. The CDR3 consists of 19 residues. The germline V gene encodes CDR1 SGHRS and CDR2 YFSETQ. The CDR3 DNA sequence: TGCGCCAGCAGCTTCACATCCGGGACAGGGAGAGCATATAATTCACCCCTCCACTTT. Amino acids: CASSFTSGTGRAYNSPLHF.

At least ten counts were recorded for this clonotype. This sequence joins TRBV7-2 and TRBJ2-7; D is uncertain. The V gene lost 4 bases and the J gene lost 0 bases, with 16 bases spanning the gap. Germline V gene lookup returns CDR1 SGHTA and CDR2 FQGNSA. This CDR3 is built from 16 residues. The CDR3 loop is CASSSSITESSYEQYF. In DNA form, the CDR3 reads TGTGCCAGCAGCTCGTCCATAACAGAGAGCTCCTACGAGCAGTACTTC. The entire variable domain, with the rest obtained from reference TRBV7-2 and TRBJ2-7, is as follows: GAGVSQSPSNKVTEKGKDVELRCDPISGHTALYWYRQSLGQGLEFLIYFQGNSAPDKSGLPSDRFSAERTGGSVSTLTIQRTQQEDSAVYLCASSSSITESSYEQYFGPGTRLTVT.